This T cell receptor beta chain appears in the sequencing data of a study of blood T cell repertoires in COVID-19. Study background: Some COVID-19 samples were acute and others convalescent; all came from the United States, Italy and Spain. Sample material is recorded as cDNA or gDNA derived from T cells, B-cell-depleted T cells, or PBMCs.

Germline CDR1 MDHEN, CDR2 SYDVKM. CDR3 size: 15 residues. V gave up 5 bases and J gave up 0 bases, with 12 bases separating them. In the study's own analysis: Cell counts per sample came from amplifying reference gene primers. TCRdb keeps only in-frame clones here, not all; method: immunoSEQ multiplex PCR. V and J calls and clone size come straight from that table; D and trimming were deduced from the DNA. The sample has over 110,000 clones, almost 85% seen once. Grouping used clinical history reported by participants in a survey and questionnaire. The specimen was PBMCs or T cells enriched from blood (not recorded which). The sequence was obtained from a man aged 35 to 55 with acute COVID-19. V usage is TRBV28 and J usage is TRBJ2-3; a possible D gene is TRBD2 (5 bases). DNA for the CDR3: TGTGCCAGCAGTAACCGGGGTCCTAGCACAGATACGCAGTATTTT. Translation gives CASSNRGPSTDTQYF.